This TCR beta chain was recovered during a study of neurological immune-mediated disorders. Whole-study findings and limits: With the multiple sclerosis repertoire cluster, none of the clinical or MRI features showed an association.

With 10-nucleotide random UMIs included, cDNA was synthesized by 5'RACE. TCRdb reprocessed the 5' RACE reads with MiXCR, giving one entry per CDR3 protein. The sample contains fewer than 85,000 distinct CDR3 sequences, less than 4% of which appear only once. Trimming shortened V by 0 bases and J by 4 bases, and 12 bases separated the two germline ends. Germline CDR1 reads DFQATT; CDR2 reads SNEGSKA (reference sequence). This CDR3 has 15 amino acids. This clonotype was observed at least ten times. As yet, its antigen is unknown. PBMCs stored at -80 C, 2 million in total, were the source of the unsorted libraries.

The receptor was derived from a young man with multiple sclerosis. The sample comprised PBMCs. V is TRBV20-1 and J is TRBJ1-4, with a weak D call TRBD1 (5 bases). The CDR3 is CSARDPRGVNEKLFF. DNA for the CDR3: TGCAGTGCTAGAGATCCGAGGGGCGTTAATGAAAAACTGTTTTTT.